These T cell receptor beta chains were read from a single sample in a study of identical twins. TCRdb reprocessed the 5' RACE reads via MiXCR and lists one record per CDR3 protein. Among hundreds of thousands of distinct CDR3 sequences listed, over 9% were seen once. The same sample was also used in a study of yellow fever vaccine responses in identical twins.

Sample: CD8+ T cells sorted from blood. The source is a woman between 18 and 29 years old in good health. CDR3s include the opening cysteine and the closing phenylalanine or tryptophan. Fields, in order: D gene, clone size, V gene, CDR3 length, J gene, CDR3 DNA, CDR3 protein. The D gene is left open where the match is weak. Only part of the rows carry a size: once, few, many, or a class if the clone is expanded.

TRBD1	-	TRBV28	18	TRBJ2-5	TGTGCCAGCAGTGACGGGACAGGGGTCCCGCCCGCCCGGGAGACCCAGTACTTC	CASSDGTGVPPARETQYF
-	many	TRBV20-1	15	TRBJ2-3	TGCAGTGCTAGAGATTCAAGTTTCAGCACAGATACGCAGTATTTT	CSARDSSFSTDTQYF
-	few	TRBV7-9	15	TRBJ2-6	TGTGCCAGCAGCTCGACCTTCTCTGGGGCCAACGTCCTGACTTTC	CASSSTFSGANVLTF
TRBD2	many	TRBV20-1	13	TRBJ2-7	TGCAGTGCTAGGGTGCTAGCGGGCTACGAGCAGTACTTC	CSARVLAGYEQYF
-	few	TRBV4-1	16	TRBJ2-1	TGCGCCAGCAGCCAAGTCCCCGACGGATACAATGCGGAGCAGTTCTTC	CASSQVPDGYNAEQFF
-	many	TRBV5-1	15	TRBJ2-1	TGCGCCAGCAGCCAGCCCGGGGGCGGGGACAATGAGCAGTTCTTC	CASSQPGGGDNEQFF
-	-	TRBV2	14	TRBJ2-7	TGTGCCAGCAGTGATGGGGGTAGCTCCTACGAGCAGTACTTC	CASSDGGSSYEQYF
TRBD1	few	TRBV6-1	14	TRBJ1-2	TGTGCCAGCAGTGAAGGAGAGACAGGGAGGGGCTACACCTTC	CASSEGETGRGYTF
TRBD2	-	TRBV20-1	15	TRBJ2-1	TGCAGTGCTAGAGGGGGCGGGGGAAACTACAATGAGCAGTTCTTC	CSARGGGGNYNEQFF
TRBD2	few	TRBV7-9	16	TRBJ2-1	TGTGCCAGCAAGTCTAGGCTAGCGGGGGACGGGAATGAGCAGTTCTTC	CASKSRLAGDGNEQFF
-	few	TRBV2	16	TRBJ2-1	TGTGCCAGCAGTGCGGGTCCTCCTGGGTCGTACAATGAGCAGTTCTTC	CASSAGPPGSYNEQFF
-	-	TRBV3-1	16	TRBJ2-1	TGTGCCAGCAGCCAAGATCAGGCATTATGGGACAATGAGCAGTTCTTC	CASSQDQALWDNEQFF
-	few	TRBV7-9	11	TRBJ2-1	TGTGCCAGCAGCTTACTGGCGGACGAGTTCTTC	CASSLLADEFF
-	-	TRBV6-4	14	TRBJ2-2	TGTGCCTGCTCTCCGGGGTTGGCTTCCGGGGAGCTGTTTTTT	CACSPGLASGELFF
-	few	TRBV5-5	12	TRBJ2-7	TGTGCCAGCAGTGGGGCTTCCTACGAGCAGTACTTC	CASSGASYEQYF
-	-	TRBV25-1	13	TRBJ2-5	TGTGCCAGCAGTGAAACGTTAGGAGAGACCCAGTACTTC	CASSETLGETQYF
TRBD2	few	TRBV20-1	14	TRBJ2-1	TGCAGTGCTACTCGGATAGGGACTACCAATGAGCAGTTCTTC	CSATRIGTTNEQFF
TRBD1	many	TRBV4-1	15	TRBJ1-1	TGCGCCAGCAGCCAACCAAACAGGGGAACCACTGAAGCTTTCTTT	CASSQPNRGTTEAFF
TRBD2	few	TRBV28	18	TRBJ2-2	TGTGCCAGCAGTTTATGGACTAGCGGGAGGGGTGACACCGGGGAGCTGTTTTTT	CASSLWTSGRGDTGELFF
TRBD1	few	TRBV5-6	17	TRBJ1-5	TGTGCCAGCTGCTTATACCCCCGGGAGACAGGGGATCAGCCCCAGCATTTT	CASCLYPRETGDQPQHF
-	few	TRBV12-3/TRBV12-4	15	TRBJ2-3	TGTGCCAGCACCCTATCCCTGAACCGAGTTGACCCGCCCTATTTT	CASTLSLNRVDPPYF
-	many	TRBV12-3/TRBV12-4	12	TRBJ2-1	TGTGCCAGCTCGTGGGGAGGCGGTGAGCAGTTCTTC	CASSWGGGEQFF
TRBD2	-	TRBV7-2	11	TRBJ2-3	TGTGCCACGGGGAGGGCAGATACGCAGTATTTT	CATGRADTQYF
-	-	TRBV7-9	15	TRBJ2-3	TGTGCCAGCAGCCCATTTACAGATTACACAGATACGCAGTATTTT	CASSPFTDYTDTQYF
TRBD1	-	TRBV5-6	13	TRBJ2-5	TGTGCCGGCAGCGCGGGACAGGGAGAGACCCAGTACTTC	CAGSAGQGETQYF
-	-	TRBV2	14	TRBJ2-2	TGTGCCAGCAATGAGAGGGCCACGGACGGGGAGCTGTTTTTT	CASNERATDGELFF